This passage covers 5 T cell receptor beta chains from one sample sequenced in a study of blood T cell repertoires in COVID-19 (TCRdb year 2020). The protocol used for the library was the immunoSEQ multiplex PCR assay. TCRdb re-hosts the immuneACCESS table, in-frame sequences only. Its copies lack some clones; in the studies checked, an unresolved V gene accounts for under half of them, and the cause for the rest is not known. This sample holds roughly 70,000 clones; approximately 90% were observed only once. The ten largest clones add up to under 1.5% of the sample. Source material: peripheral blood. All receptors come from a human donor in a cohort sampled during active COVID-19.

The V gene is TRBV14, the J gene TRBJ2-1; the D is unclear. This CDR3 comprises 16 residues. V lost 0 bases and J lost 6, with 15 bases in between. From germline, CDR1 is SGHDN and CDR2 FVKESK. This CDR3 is CASSQEALLPINEQFF. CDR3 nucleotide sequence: TGTGCCAGCAGCCAAGAAGCGCTACTACCCATCAATGAGCAGTTCTTC.

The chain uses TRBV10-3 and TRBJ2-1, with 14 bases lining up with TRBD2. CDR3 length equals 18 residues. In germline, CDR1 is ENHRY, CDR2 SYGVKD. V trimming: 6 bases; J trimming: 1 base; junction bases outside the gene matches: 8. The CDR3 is CAISGTSGSASSYNEQFF. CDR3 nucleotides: TGTGCCATCAGCGGGACTAGCGGGAGTGCGAGTTCCTACAATGAGCAGTTCTTC.

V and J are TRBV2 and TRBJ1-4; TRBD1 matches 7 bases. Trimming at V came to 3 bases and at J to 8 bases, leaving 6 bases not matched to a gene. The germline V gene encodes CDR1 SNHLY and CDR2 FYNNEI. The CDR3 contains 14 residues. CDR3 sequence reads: CASSDRDRSEKLFF. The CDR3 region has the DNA TGTGCCAGCAGTGATCGGGACAGATCGGAAAAACTGTTTTTT.

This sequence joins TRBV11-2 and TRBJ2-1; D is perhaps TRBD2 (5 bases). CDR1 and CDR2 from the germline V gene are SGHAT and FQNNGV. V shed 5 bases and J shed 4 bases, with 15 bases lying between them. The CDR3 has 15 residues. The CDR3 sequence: CASSRLTILYNEQFF. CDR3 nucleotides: TGTGCCAGCAGCCGTCTGACTATTTTATACAATGAGCAGTTCTTC.

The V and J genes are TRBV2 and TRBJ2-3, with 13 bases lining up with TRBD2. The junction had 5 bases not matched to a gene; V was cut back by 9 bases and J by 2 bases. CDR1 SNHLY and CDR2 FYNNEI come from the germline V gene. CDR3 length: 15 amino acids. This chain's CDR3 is CASTTSGGPTDTQYF. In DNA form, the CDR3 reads TGTGCCAGTACGACTAGCGGGGGGCCCACAGATACGCAGTATTTT.